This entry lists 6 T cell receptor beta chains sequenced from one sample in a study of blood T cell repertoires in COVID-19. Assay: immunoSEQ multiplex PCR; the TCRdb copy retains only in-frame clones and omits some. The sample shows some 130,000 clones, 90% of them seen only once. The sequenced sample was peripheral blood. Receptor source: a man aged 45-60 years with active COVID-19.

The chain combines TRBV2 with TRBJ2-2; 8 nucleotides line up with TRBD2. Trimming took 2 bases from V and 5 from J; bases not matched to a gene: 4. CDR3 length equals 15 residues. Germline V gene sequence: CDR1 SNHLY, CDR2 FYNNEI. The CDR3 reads CASSETSGGTGELFF. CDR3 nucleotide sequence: TGTGCCAGCAGTGAAACTAGCGGTGGGACCGGGGAGCTGTTTTTT.

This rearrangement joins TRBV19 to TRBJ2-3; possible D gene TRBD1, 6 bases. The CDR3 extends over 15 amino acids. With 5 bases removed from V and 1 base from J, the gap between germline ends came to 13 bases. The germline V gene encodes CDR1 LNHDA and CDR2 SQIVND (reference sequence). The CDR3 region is CASSLHRTGTDTQYF. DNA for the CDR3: TGTGCCAGTAGTCTTCACAGGACAGGCACAGATACGCAGTATTTT.

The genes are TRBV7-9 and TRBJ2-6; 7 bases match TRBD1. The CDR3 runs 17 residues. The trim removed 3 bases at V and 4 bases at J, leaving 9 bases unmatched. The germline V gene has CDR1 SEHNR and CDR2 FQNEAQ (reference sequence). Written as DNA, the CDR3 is TGTGCCAGCAGCTTGGTACAGGGGCCCTCGGGGGCCAACGTCCTGACTTTC. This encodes CASSLVQGPSGANVLTF.

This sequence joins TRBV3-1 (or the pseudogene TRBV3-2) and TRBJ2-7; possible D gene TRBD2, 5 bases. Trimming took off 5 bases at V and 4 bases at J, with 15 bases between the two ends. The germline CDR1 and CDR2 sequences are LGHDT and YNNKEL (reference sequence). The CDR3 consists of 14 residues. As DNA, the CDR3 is TGTGCCAGCAGCACCCGGGCGGGCCGTTACGAGCAGTACTTC. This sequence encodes CASSTRAGRYEQYF.

DNA of the CDR3: TGCGCCAGCAGCTTGGCGGGGATCGGGGAGCTGTTTTTT. Its translation: CASSLAGIGELFF. The chain is built from TRBV5-1 and TRBJ2-2; TRBD2 is a possible D gene (5 bases). V gave up 0 bases and J gave up 7 bases, with 7 bases separating them. Germline assignment: CDR1 SGHRS and CDR2 YFSETQ. The CDR3 loop spans 13 amino acids. Full variable domain (missing parts from reference TRBV5-1 and TRBJ2-2): KAGVTQTPRYLIKTRGQQVTLSCSPISGHRSVSWYQQTPGQGLQFLFEYFSETQRNKGNFPGRFSGRQFSNSRSEMNVSTLELGDSALYLCASSLAGIGELFFGEGSRLTVL.

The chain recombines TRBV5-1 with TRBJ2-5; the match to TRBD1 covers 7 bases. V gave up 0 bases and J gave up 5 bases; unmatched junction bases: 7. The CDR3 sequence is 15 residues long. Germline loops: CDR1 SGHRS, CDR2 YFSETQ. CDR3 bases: TGCGCCAGCAGCTTGGATGCAGGGGGAGTGGAGACCCAGTACTTC. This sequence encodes CASSLDAGGVETQYF.